The T cell receptor (beta chain) described here comes from a study of T cells in Graves' hyperthyroidism and ophthalmopathy. Over 18 months, lack of ophthalmopathy progression marked Graves' hyperthyroidism as stable. Hyperthyroidism in the patients, aged 18 to 65, was newly diagnosed and under 2 months in duration. The CDR3 regions of TCR beta were amplified from RNA transcripts. Using the HTBI primer set, a first-round RT-PCR was run on the TCR CDR3. TCRdb re-derived calls from the multiplex PCR reads in MiXCR, one entry per CDR3 protein. The repertoire has hundreds of thousands of distinct CDR3 sequences, about 45% of them found once; the top ten carry about 8.2%. Study-level results: The model predicted ophthalmopathy a median roughly 6.3 months before onset. A model of 13 V-J pairs discriminated ophthalmopathy from stable hyperthyroidism.

The CDR3 has 13 amino acids. In germline, CDR1 is DFQATT, CDR2 SNEGSKA (reference sequence). Trimming cost V 6 bases and J 9 bases, with 20 bases left between them. On this clonotype itself: Its target is not known.

V usage is TRBV20-1 and J usage is TRBJ1-1; D is perhaps TRBD1 (5 bases). The origin of this receptor is a woman under 30 with Graves' hyperthyroidism. Material for sequencing was peripheral blood or thyroid tissue (not recorded which). This CDR3 reads CSAQTEVWSKAFF. The DNA of the CDR3 is TGCAGTGCCCAGACAGAAGTTTGGTCGAAAGCTTTCTTT.